This passage covers 25 T cell receptor beta chains from one sample sequenced in a study of T-cell memory formation after mild COVID-19. TCRdb processed the 5' RACE reads anew with MiXCR; each CDR3 protein has one entry. Of 270,000 or so distinct CDR3 sequences listed, roughly a sixth are singletons. The sequenced sample was PBMCs or a T cell subset sorted from them (not recorded which). The source is a man aged 18 to 35 who had mild COVID-19 (a few samples of this study predate the infection). Cell type and time point are not known.

The CDR3 loop is CASRRDGGTTDTQYF. The CDR3 DNA is TGTGCCAGCAGACGAGACGGGGGGACCACAGATACGCAGTATTTT. This chain links TRBV7-9 with TRBJ2-3, with 7 nucleotides matching TRBD2. CDR3 length: 15 residues. The V gene end was trimmed by 6 bases and the J gene end by 2 bases; junction bases not matched to a gene: 8. The germline V gene has CDR1 SEHNR and CDR2 FQNEAQ (reference sequence).

This clonotype was seen a few times. For the CDR3, the DNA is TGCAGTGCAGGGAACTATGGCTACACCTTC. It codes for CSAGNYGYTF. The chain has TRBV20-1 and TRBJ1-2; D remains ambiguous. V lost 6 bases to trimming and J lost 2 bases, with 4 bases between them. The V gene's germline CDR1 is DFQATT and CDR2 SNEGSKA (reference sequence). The CDR3 is 10 amino acids.

This clonotype was counted between two and nine times. The chain uses TRBV7-2 and TRBJ1-1; D remains ambiguous. The V end was cut by 0 bases, the J end by 1 base, with 6 bases between. The CDR3 is made up of 14 amino acids. Germline V lookup: CDR1 SGHTA, CDR2 FQGNSA. CDR3 nucleotide sequence: TGTGCCAGCAGCTTAGCGTGGTCGAACACTGAAGCTTTCTTT. Translated: CASSLAWSNTEAFF. The full variable domain, its missing parts supplied by reference TRBV7-2 and TRBJ1-1, is GAGVSQSPSNKVTEKGKDVELRCDPISGHTALYWYRQSLGQGLEFLIYFQGNSAPDKSGLPSDRFSAERTGGSVSTLTIQRTQQEDSAVYLCASSLAWSNTEAFFGQGTRLTVV.

This clonotype came up a few times. V is TRBV2 and J is TRBJ1-1, with a weak D call TRBD1 (5 bases). V dropped 8 bases and J dropped 2 bases, with 18 bases sitting between them. Germline CDR1 and CDR2: SNHLY and FYNNEI. CDR3 length equals 15 residues. CDR3 residues: CASADQGSLNTEAFF. CDR3 bases: TGTGCCAGCGCCGACCAGGGAAGCCTCAACACTGAAGCTTTCTTT.

This clonotype has a count of ten or more. J is TRBJ1-2 and V is TRBV29-1; D gene uncertain. The V end was cut by 6 bases, the J end by 4 bases, with 15 bases between. CDR1 SQVTM and CDR2 ANQGSEA come from the germline V gene. The CDR3 spans 13 residues. This CDR3 is CSVGGGEGYGYTF. The CDR3 DNA is TGCAGCGTCGGAGGTGGGGAAGGCTATGGCTACACCTTC.

The rearrangement links TRBV6-5 to TRBJ2-1; D possibly corresponds to TRBD2 (6 bases). Germline V gives CDR1 MNHEY, CDR2 SVGAGI. V was cut by 2 bases and J by 7 bases, with 9 bases left in between. The CDR3 runs 13 residues. CDR3 sequence reads: CASSYDGGNEQFF. CDR3 nucleotides: TGTGCCAGCAGTTACGATGGGGGGAATGAGCAGTTCTTC.

There are a few counts of this clonotype. This may be a read error: a much more frequent sequence differs by one nucleotide. V is TRBV3-1 and J is TRBJ1-1, with unresolved D. Trimming cost V 5 bases and J 4 bases, with 5 bases left between them. The CDR3 is 11 residues long. The V gene's germline CDR1 is LGHDT and CDR2 YNNKEL (reference sequence). The CDR3 bases are TGTGCCAGCAGCTGCGGCACTGAAGCTTTCTTT. It is translated as CASSCGTEAFF.

This chain connects TRBV7-6 to TRBJ2-2; D is undetermined. Trimming shortened V by 4 bases and J by 4 bases, and 13 bases separated the two germline ends. Germline V gene lookup returns CDR1 SGHVS and CDR2 FNYEAQ. The CDR3 spans 15 residues. The CDR3 spells CASSSPDSSTGELFF. Written as DNA, the CDR3 is TGTGCCAGCAGCTCCCCAGATAGTTCCACCGGGGAGCTGTTTTTT.

The chain combines TRBV5-1 with TRBJ2-1, with TRBD2 matching over 8 bases. The CDR3 has 16 residues. In germline, CDR1 is SGHRS, CDR2 YFSETQ. The V and J ends lost 3 bases and 8 bases, in that order; junction bases with no gene match: 13. The CDR3 nucleotides are TGCGCCAGCAGCTATGAGGTTAGCGGGGTCTATGATGAGCAGTTCTTC. As protein: CASSYEVSGVYDEQFF.

CDR3 amino acids: CASSPGTMNTGELFF. The CDR3, as DNA: TGTGCCAGCAGCCCCGGGACTATGAACACCGGGGAGCTGTTTTTT. This chain uses TRBV7-2 with TRBJ2-2; 7 bases agree with TRBD2. Germline V gives CDR1 SGHTA, CDR2 FQGNSA. Germline trimming cut 5 bases from V and 1 base from J; bases unmatched to any gene: 4. This CDR3 has 15 residues.

This clonotype was detected only a few times. The chain employs TRBV25-1 and TRBJ1-4, with no clear D. V dropped 4 bases and J dropped 3 bases, with 6 bases sitting between them. Per the germline V gene, CDR1 is MGHDK and CDR2 is SYGVNS. The CDR3 is 13 amino acids. The CDR3 is CASSGSPNEKLFF. The CDR3 DNA sequence: TGTGCCAGCAGTGGGAGTCCTAATGAAAAACTGTTTTTT.

The J gene is TRBJ2-1, the V gene TRBV7-3, with 9 bases lining up with TRBD1. After removal of 5 bases from V and 3 bases from J, the junction contained 5 bases not matched to a gene. This CDR3 has 15 residues. CDR1 and CDR2 (germline): SGHTA, FQGTGA. The DNA of the CDR3 is TGTGCCAGCAGCCGTGGGGACAGGGACTACAATGAGCAGTTCTTC. It translates to CASSRGDRDYNEQFF.

V is TRBV28 and J is TRBJ2-1, with TRBD2 identical over 7 bases. From germline, CDR1 is MDHEN and CDR2 SYDVKM. This CDR3 contains 14 residues. With 5 bases clipped from V and 8 bases from J, the junction kept 9 bases outside the gene matches. The CDR3 nucleotides are TGTGCCAGCAGTGTCCAGACTAGCAGGCATGAGCAGTTCTTC. This translates into CASSVQTSRHEQFF.

This chain connects TRBV7-2 to TRBJ1-2, with TRBD1 matching over 7 bases. With V trimmed by 4 bases and J by 4 bases, 9 bases remained unmatched. The length of the CDR3 is 15 residues. The V gene's germline CDR1 is SGHTA and CDR2 FQGNSA. The CDR3 nucleotides read TGTGCCAGCAGCTCTAACAGGGGATCGGGCTATGGCTACACCTTC. Its protein product is CASSSNRGSGYGYTF.

This clonotype was detected a few times. V usage is TRBV4-1 and J usage is TRBJ2-7; 10 nucleotides align to TRBD1. The CDR3 totals 14 residues. J lost 5 bases, V lost 1 base, and 2 bases had no gene match. Germline CDR1 reads MGHRA; CDR2 reads YSYEKL. CDR3: CASSQGDRGHEQYV. For the CDR3, the DNA is TGCGCCAGCAGCCAAGGGGACAGGGGCCACGAGCAGTACGTC.

A single count supports this clonotype. The rearrangement links TRBV7-9 to TRBJ2-5, with a weak D call TRBD1 (6 bases). With 5 bases removed from V and 4 bases from J, the gap between germline ends came to 17 bases. Germline-derived CDR1 and CDR2 are SEHNR and FQNEAQ (reference sequence). This CDR3 comprises 15 residues. This CDR3 reads CASSEGTGNVETQYF. CDR3 DNA: TGTGCCAGCAGCGAAGGTACAGGGAATGTAGAGACCCAGTACTTC.

Ten or more counts support this clonotype. This chain joins TRBV7-9 and TRBJ2-2; the D gene is possibly TRBD1 (5 bases). This CDR3 is built from 14 residues. V lost 4 bases, J lost 6 bases, and 12 bases lay in between. Germline CDR1 is SEHNR and CDR2 is FQNEAQ (reference sequence). The CDR3 is CASSSQGGPGELFF. The DNA of the CDR3 is TGTGCCAGCAGCTCCCAGGGCGGACCCGGGGAGCTGTTTTTT.

The chain has TRBV11-2 and TRBJ1-2, with 8 bases that match TRBD1. This CDR3 has 17 residues. V gave up 6 bases and J gave up 0 bases; unmatched junction bases: 12. Germline V gene sequence: CDR1 SGHAT, CDR2 FQNNGV. Written as DNA, the CDR3 is TGTGCCAGCAGGGATATAAAAGGACAGGGACCTAACTATGGCTACACCTTC. It specifies CASRDIKGQGPNYGYTF.

This chain connects TRBV28 to TRBJ1-5; D might be TRBD1 (5 bases). Germline CDR1 and CDR2: MDHEN and SYDVKM. V dropped 2 bases and J dropped 9 bases, with 11 bases sitting between them. CDR3 size: 13 residues. This chain's CDR3 is CASSLGGQWPQHF. Here the CDR3 DNA reads TGTGCCAGCAGTTTAGGGGGTCAATGGCCCCAGCATTTT.

In its sample, this clonotype was seen a few times. V usage is TRBV7-9 and J usage is TRBJ2-7; D is ambiguous. The CDR3 is made up of 12 amino acids. The V end lost 3 bases, the J end lost 3 bases, and 6 bases lay between the germline ends. Per germline, CDR1 SEHNR and CDR2 FQNEAQ (reference sequence). This CDR3 reads CASSFHGYEQYV. In nucleotides, the CDR3 is TGTGCCAGCAGCTTCCATGGCTACGAGCAGTACGTC.

This clonotype was seen only a few times. The chain combines TRBV6-5 with TRBJ2-7; D tentatively reads TRBD1 or TRBD2 (5 bases each). There are 13 residues in the CDR3. Trimming left V 6 bases short and J 2 bases short, with 11 bases between. CDR1 and CDR2 (germline): MNHEY, SVGAGI. The CDR3 sequence: CASRKGETYEQYF. The CDR3, as DNA: TGTGCCAGCAGGAAAGGGGAGACCTACGAGCAGTACTTC.

This clonotype was detected a few times. The V call is TRBV6-2 or TRBV6-3, the J call TRBJ1-5; D remains ambiguous. CDR3 size: 12 residues. V was cut by 8 bases and J by 8 bases, with 13 bases left in between. Germline CDR1 and CDR2: MNHEY and SVGEGT. The chain's CDR3 is CASRSHEEPQHF. The CDR3 nucleotides are TGTGCCAGCCGGTCCCACGAGGAGCCCCAGCATTTT.

This clonotype was counted between two and nine times. Here the CDR3 reads CASSLGRVATGELFF. The CDR3 DNA reads as TGCGCCAGCAGCTTGGGAAGGGTCGCGACCGGGGAGCTGTTTTTT. This sequence joins TRBV5-1 and TRBJ2-2, with D unresolved. There are 15 residues in the CDR3. Germline CDR1 SGHRS, CDR2 YFSETQ. Trimming cost V 0 bases and J 5 bases, with 11 bases left between them. The full variable domain, in which reference TRBV5-1 and TRBJ2-2 provide the parts outside the CDR3, is KAGVTQTPRYLIKTRGQQVTLSCSPISGHRSVSWYQQTPGQGLQFLFEYFSETQRNKGNFPGRFSGRQFSNSRSEMNVSTLELGDSALYLCASSLGRVATGELFFGEGSRLTVL.

This clonotype appeared a few times. J is TRBJ2-3 and V is TRBV7-9; TRBD1 aligns across 10 bases. The CDR3 runs 15 residues. In germline, CDR1 is SEHNR, CDR2 FQNEAQ (reference sequence). Germline trimming cut 5 bases from V and 7 bases from J; bases unmatched to any gene: 9. CDR3 sequence reads: CASSPRQGALYTQYF. Here the CDR3 DNA reads TGTGCCAGCAGCCCCAGACAGGGGGCGTTATATACGCAGTATTTT.

The genes are TRBV9 and TRBJ2-5; a possible D gene is TRBD2 (5 bases). V dropped 2 bases and J dropped 4 bases, with 12 bases sitting between them. The CDR3 has 14 amino acids. In germline, CDR1 is SGDLS, CDR2 YYNGEE. CDR3 nucleotide sequence: TGTGCCAGCAGCGTCGGGGTGGGAGCAGAGACCCAGTACTTC. This encodes CASSVGVGAETQYF.